This TCR beta chain was profiled in a study of blood T cell repertoires in COVID-19. About the research overall: The origin of the acute and convalescent COVID-19 samples was the United States, Italy and Spain.

Per the authors' pipeline: Nucleated cell number was recorded as an estimate derived from reference gene primer amplification. TCRdb keeps only in-frame clones here, not all; method: immunoSEQ multiplex PCR. Clonal size and the V and J genes are those of that table, whereas D and trimming came from the DNA. The repertoire includes 250,000 to 300,000 clones, approximately 87% of them detected once, and over 4.5% sits in the top ten. The germline gives CDR1 SGDLS, CDR2 YYNGEE. CDR3 length equals 15 residues. V was pared by 3 bases and J by 5 bases, with 8 bases of the junction left unmatched. The clonotype comes from a man aged 60-69 years who had recovered from COVID-19. V is TRBV9 and J is TRBJ1-3; TRBD1 agrees at 7 bases. The sample consisted of peripheral blood. The CDR3 DNA follows: TGTGCCAGCAGCGCAGGGACAGTACCCAGAAACACCATATATTTT. This sequence encodes CASSAGTVPRNTIYF.